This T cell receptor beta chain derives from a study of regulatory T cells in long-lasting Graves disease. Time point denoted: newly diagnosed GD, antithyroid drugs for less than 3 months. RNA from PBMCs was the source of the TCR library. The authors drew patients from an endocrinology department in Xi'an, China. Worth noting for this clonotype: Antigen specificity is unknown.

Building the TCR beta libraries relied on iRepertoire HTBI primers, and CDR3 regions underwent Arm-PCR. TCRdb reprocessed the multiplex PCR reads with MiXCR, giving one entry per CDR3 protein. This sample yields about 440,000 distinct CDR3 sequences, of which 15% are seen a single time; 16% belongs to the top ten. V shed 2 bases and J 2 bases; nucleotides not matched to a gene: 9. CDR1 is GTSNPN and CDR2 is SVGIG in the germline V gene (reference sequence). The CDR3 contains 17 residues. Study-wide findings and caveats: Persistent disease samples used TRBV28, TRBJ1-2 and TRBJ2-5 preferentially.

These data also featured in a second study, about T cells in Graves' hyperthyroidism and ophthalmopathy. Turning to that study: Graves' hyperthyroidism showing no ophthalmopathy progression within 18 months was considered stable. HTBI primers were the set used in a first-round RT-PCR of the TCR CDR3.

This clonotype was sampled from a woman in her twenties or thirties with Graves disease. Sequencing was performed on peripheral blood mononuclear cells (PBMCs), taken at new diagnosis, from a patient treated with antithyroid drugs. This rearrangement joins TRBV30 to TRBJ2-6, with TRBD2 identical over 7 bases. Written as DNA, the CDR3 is TGTGCCTGGAGTCCCATTGGGGGGAGGGCTGGGGCCAACGTCCTGACTTTC. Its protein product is CAWSPIGGRAGANVLTF. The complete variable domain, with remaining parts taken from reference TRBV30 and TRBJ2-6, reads SQTIHQWPATLVQPVGSPLSLECTVEGTSNPNLYWYRQAAGRGLQLLFYSVGIGQISSEVPQNLSASRPQDRQFILSSKKLLLSDSGFYLCAWSPIGGRAGANVLTFGAGSRLTVL.